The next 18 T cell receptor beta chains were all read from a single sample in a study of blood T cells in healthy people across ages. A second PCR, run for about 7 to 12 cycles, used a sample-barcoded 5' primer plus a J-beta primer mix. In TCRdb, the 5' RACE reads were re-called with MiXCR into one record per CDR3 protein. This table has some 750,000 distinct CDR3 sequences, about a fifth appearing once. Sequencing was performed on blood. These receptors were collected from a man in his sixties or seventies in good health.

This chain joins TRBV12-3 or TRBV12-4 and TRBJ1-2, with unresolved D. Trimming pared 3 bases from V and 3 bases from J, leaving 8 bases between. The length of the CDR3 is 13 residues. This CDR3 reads CASSFWYYYGYTF. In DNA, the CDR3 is TGTGCCAGCAGTTTCTGGTATTACTATGGCTACACCTTC.

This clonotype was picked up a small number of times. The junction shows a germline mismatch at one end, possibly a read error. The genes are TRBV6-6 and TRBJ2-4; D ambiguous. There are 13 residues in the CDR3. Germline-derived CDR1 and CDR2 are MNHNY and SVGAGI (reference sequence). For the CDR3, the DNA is TGTGCCAACAGTTACTCGCCTGAGAACATTCAGTACTTC. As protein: CANSYSPENIQYF.

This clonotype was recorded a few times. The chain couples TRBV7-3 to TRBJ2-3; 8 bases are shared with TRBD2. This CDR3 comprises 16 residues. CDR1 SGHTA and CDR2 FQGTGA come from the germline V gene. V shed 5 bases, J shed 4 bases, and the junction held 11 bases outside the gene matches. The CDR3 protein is CASSLGGGSNPDTQYF. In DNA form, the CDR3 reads TGTGCCAGCAGCCTCGGGGGGGGCTCTAACCCAGATACGCAGTATTTT.

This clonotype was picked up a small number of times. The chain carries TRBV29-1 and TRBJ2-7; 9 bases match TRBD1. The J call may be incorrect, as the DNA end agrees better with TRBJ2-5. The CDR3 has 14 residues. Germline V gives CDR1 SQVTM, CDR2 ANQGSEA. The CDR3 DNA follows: TGCAGCATACGGACAGGGGCTCCGTGGGAGACCCAGTACTTC. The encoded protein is CSIRTGAPWETQYF.

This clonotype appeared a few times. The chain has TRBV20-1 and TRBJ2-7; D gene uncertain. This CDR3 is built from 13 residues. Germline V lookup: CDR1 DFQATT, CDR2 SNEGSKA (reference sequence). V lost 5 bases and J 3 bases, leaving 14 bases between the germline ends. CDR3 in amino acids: CSARGSWDYEQYF. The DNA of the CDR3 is TGCAGTGCTCGCGGATCCTGGGACTACGAGCAGTACTTC.

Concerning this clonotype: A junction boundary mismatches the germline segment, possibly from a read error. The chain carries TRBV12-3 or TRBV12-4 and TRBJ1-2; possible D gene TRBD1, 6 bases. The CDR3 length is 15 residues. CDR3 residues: CASSLNTGRGYGHTF. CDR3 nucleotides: TGTGCCAGCAGTTTAAATACAGGGAGGGGCTATGGCCACACCTTC.

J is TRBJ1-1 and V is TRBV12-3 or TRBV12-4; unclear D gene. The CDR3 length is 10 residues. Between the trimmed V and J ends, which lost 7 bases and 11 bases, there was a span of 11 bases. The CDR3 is CASTGVEAFF. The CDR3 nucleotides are TGTGCCAGCACGGGAGTCGAGGCTTTCTTT.

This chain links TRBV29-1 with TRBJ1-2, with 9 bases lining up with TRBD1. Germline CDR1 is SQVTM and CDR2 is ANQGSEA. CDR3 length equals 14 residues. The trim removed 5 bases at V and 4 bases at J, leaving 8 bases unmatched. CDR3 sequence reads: CSVYHTGGTYGYTF. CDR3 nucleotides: TGCAGCGTTTACCATACAGGGGGCACCTATGGCTACACCTTC.

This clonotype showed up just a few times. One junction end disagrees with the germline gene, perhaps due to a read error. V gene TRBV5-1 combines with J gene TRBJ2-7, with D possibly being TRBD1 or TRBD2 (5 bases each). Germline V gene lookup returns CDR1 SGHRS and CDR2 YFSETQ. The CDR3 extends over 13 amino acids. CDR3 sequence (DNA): TGCGCCAGCAGCCCCAACGGGGCCTACGAGCAGTACTTT. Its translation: CASSPNGAYEQYF.

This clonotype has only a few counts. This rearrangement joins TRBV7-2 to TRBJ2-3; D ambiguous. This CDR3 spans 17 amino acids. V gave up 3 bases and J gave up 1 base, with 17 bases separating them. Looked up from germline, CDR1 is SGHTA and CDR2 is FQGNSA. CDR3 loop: CASSFGYGHLRTDTQYF. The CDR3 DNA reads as TGTGCCAGCAGCTTCGGTTACGGGCACCTGCGCACAGATACGCAGTATTTT.

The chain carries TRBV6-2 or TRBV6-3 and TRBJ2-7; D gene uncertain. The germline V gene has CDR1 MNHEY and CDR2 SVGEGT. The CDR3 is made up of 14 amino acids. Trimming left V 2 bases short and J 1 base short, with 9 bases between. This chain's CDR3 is CASSYDSRSYEQYV. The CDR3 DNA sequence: TGTGCCAGCAGTTACGACTCCCGGTCCTACGAGCAGTACGTC.

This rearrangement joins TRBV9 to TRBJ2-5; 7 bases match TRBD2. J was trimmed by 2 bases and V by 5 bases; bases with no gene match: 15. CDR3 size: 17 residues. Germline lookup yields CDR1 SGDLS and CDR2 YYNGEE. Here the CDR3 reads CASSPGAASGPQETQYF. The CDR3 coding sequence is TGTGCCAGCAGTCCCGGGGCGGCTAGCGGCCCTCAAGAGACCCAGTACTTC.

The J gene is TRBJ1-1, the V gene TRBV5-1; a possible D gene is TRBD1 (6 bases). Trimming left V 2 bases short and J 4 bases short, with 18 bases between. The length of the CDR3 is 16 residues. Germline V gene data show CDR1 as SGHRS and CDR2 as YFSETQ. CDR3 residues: CASSFRGSVGATEAFF. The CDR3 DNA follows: TGCGCCAGCAGCTTCAGGGGAAGTGTGGGAGCCACTGAAGCTTTCTTT.

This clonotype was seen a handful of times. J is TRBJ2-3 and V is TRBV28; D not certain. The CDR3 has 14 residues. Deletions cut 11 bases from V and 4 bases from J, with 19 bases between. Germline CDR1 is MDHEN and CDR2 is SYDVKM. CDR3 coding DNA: TGTGCCCTTGAGCCCCCTGGCATGGCAGATACGCAGTATTTT. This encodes CALEPPGMADTQYF. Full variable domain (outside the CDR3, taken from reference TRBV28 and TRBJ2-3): DVKVTQSSRYLVKRTGEKVFLECVQDMDHENMFWYRQDPGLGLRLIYFSYDVKMKEKGDIPEGYSVSREKKERFSLILESASTNQTSMYLCALEPPGMADTQYFGPGTRLTVL.

The CDR3 bases are TGCGCCAGCAGCCTCGGACTAGCGATCTCCTCCTACAATGAGCAGTTCTTC. The encoded protein is CASSLGLAISSYNEQFF. The genes are TRBV5-1 and TRBJ2-1, with 9 positions matching TRBD2. Germline V gives CDR1 SGHRS, CDR2 YFSETQ. V was clipped by 4 bases and J by 0 bases; unmatched bases: 8. The CDR3 runs to 17 residues.

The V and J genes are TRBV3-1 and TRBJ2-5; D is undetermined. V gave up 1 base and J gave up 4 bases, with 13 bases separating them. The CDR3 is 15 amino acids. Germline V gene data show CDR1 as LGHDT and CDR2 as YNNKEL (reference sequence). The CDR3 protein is CASSQVILDRETQYF. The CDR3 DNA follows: TGTGCCAGCAGCCAAGTTATTCTAGATCGAGAGACCCAGTACTTC.

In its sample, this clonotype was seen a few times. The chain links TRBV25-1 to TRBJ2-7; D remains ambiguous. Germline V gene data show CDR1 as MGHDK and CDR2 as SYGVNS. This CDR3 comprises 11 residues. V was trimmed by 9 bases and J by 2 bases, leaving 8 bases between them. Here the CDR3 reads CASSQAYEQYV. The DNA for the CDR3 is TGTGCCAGTTCCCAGGCCTACGAGCAGTACGTC.

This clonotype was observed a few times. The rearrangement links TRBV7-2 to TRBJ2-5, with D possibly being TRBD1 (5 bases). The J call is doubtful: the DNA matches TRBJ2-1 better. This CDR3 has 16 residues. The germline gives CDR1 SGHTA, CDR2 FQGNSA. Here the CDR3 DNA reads TGTGCCAGCAGCTTAGTGGGCAGGGTCCCCACCAATGAGCAGTTCTTC. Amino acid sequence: CASSLVGRVPTNEQFF.